Sequencing of this T cell receptor (beta chain) was carried out in a study of blood T cell repertoires in COVID-19. Overall study: Researchers got acute and convalescent COVID-19 samples from the United States, Italy and Spain. Nucleic acid was either cDNA or gDNA, and it came from T cells, B-cell-depleted T cells, or PBMCs.

Authors' analysis steps: How many nucleated cells were present was estimated from reference gene primer amplification. Sequencing used immunoSEQ multiplex PCR; TCRdb keeps in-frame clones, though not all of them. That table supplies the V and J calls and clone size; D and trimming were determined from the DNA. The table includes tens of thousands of clones, more than 70% detected once. The length of the CDR3 is 13 residues. V gave up 1 base and J gave up 8 bases, with 11 bases separating them. In germline, CDR1 is SGHVS, CDR2 FNYEAQ. Sequenced material: peripheral blood. This rearrangement joins TRBV7-6 to TRBJ1-2; D not resolved. The source is a woman in her fifties or sixties with acute or convalescent COVID-19. The CDR3 DNA is TGTGCCAGCAGCTTAGAGGCGGGGTACGGCTACACCTTC. It codes for CASSLEAGYGYTF.